Listed below are T cell receptor beta chains from one sample, sequenced in a study of identical twins. TCRdb redid the calling of the 5' RACE reads with MiXCR, one entry per CDR3 protein. The sample lists 540,000 or so distinct CDR3 sequences, approximately 20% occurring once. These data were also reused for a study on yellow fever vaccine responses in identical twins.

The sequencing input was CD4+ T cells sorted from blood. The receptor set was obtained from a woman under 30 in good health. CDR3s include the opening cysteine and the closing phenylalanine or tryptophan.

j_call	v_call	cdr3_length	cdr3_aa
TRBJ2-1	TRBV20-1	15	CSARDGRGGRDEQFF
TRBJ1-3	TRBV5-1	15	CASSAGQLSGNTIYF
TRBJ2-5	TRBV6-1	12	CASSRKQETQYF
TRBJ2-1	TRBV6-5	13	CASSWRPNNEQFF
TRBJ2-5	TRBV5-1	14	CASSLTGYGETQYF
TRBJ2-5	TRBV7-9	12	CASTDRQETQYF
TRBJ2-2	TRBV10-3	15	CAISESEGSTGELFF
TRBJ1-1	TRBV12-3/TRBV12-4	14	CASSFGTQNTEAFF
TRBJ2-1	TRBV15	16	CATSKNLAGAGGEQFF
TRBJ2-3	TRBV5-1	13	CASRTRTSDTQYF
TRBJ2-1	TRBV12-3/TRBV12-4	15	CASSPPGVGTNEQFF
TRBJ1-1	TRBV9	16	CASRDPGQLKDTEAFF
TRBJ2-5	TRBV20-1	15	CSARDSMAVQETQYF
TRBJ2-3	TRBV24-1	11	CATSLSDTQYF
TRBJ2-7	TRBV27	17	CASSSRFTGTTSYEQYF
TRBJ1-1	TRBV27	16	CASSLVRGTGNTEAFF
TRBJ2-3	TRBV20-1	14	CSARDRRESDTQYF
TRBJ1-1	TRBV7-2	14	CASSLESIAPEAFF
TRBJ1-5	TRBV4-1	13	CASSQVGDQPQHF
TRBJ2-6	TRBV28	16	CASSAPGRGGANVLTF
TRBJ2-5	TRBV4-1	13	CASSTTRGETQYF
TRBJ1-1	TRBV5-1	17	CASSLDERTAMNTEAFF
TRBJ2-1	TRBV7-2	17	CASSLLARTVSYNEQFF
TRBJ1-1	TRBV7-9	16	CASSLGNRGMNTEAFF
TRBJ2-2	TRBV11-3	15	CASSSYRDYTGELFF
TRBJ1-4	TRBV7-9	14	CASSLGGINEKLFF
TRBJ2-3	TRBV12-3/TRBV12-4	13	CASSFASTDTQYF
TRBJ2-7	TRBV2	12	CASRQEGYEQYF
TRBJ2-3	TRBV11-2	20	CASSLKLGGRGRGGTDTQYF
TRBJ2-1	TRBV20-1	13	CSARTSGANEQFF
TRBJ2-1	TRBV19	12	CASSMVWDEQFF
TRBJ1-4	TRBV20-1	15	CSASHWTGTNEILFF
TRBJ1-1	TRBV5-1	15	CASSLIPGTNTEAFF
TRBJ1-1	TRBV12-3/TRBV12-4	8	CASSQSRF
TRBJ1-1	TRBV28	15	CASSPGTGGNTEAFF
TRBJ2-2	TRBV20-1	14	CSARPGLNTGELFF
TRBJ1-6	TRBV19	14	CATRGDSYNSPLHF
TRBJ1-4	TRBV4-1	16	CASSQDWGATNEKLFF
TRBJ2-1	TRBV20-1	14	CSARLWTSGDEQFF
TRBJ2-3	TRBV29-1	18	CSVDMRPSRGGAGDTQYF
TRBJ1-5	TRBV7-2	13	CASSLVGGQPQHF
TRBJ2-2	TRBV5-1	17	CASSLAVLGISTGELFF
TRBJ2-2	TRBV2	16	CASSELGPPLTGELFF
TRBJ1-4	TRBV3-1	14	CASSQEGAGGKLFF
TRBJ1-4	TRBV20-1	11	CSAPRGPFQFF
TRBJ1-1	TRBV7-9	14	CASSLQGSYTEAFF
TRBJ2-1	TRBV7-3	16	CASSPWVERNYNEQFF
TRBJ2-3	TRBV7-8	13	CASSGGGFDTQYF
TRBJ2-1	TRBV7-2	17	CASSLVTSGGRYNEQFF
TRBJ2-6	TRBV6-5	18	CASSYSAGRDFGANVLTF
TRBJ1-2	TRBV20-1	10	CSTVREGYTF
TRBJ2-1	TRBV10-3	12	CATTGLLNEQFF
TRBJ2-1	TRBV27	18	CASSLGPRQGGGVGEQFF
TRBJ2-3	TRBV6-1	15	CASRRGPRGADTQYF